These T cell receptor beta chains were read from a single sample in a study of identical twins. TCRdb re-called the 5' RACE reads through MiXCR, storing one row per CDR3 protein. The top ten clones hold around 8.6% of a sample with some 330,000 distinct CDR3 sequences, 7% to 9.5% of them seen once. Material: naive T cells sorted from blood. All receptors derive from a woman in her forties or fifties in good health. Both conserved end residues are part of each CDR3. D genes are given only for firm matches. Clone sizes are given selectively: once, few, many, or a class where the clone is expanded.

j_call clone_size d_call v_call cdr3_aa cdr3_nt
TRBJ2-7 few NA TRBV20-1 CSAQRQSSYEQYF TGCAGTGCTCAACGACAGTCCTCTTACGAGCAGTACTTC
TRBJ2-1 few NA TRBV7-8 CASSLAGAFSYNEQFF TGTGCCAGCAGCTTAGCGGGGGCGTTCTCCTACAATGAGCAGTTCTTC
TRBJ2-7 many TRBD2 TRBV12-3/TRBV12-4 CASSLGVIAGPSYEQYF TGTGCCAGCAGTTTAGGGGTCATAGCGGGACCCTCCTACGAGCAGTACTTC
TRBJ2-3 many TRBD1 TRBV5-1 CASSLGQGVTDTQYF TGTGCCAGCAGTTTAGGACAGGGGGTCACAGATACGCAGTATTTT
TRBJ1-1 many NA TRBV10-1 CASSEYYHEAFF TGCGCCAGCAGTGAGTACTATCATGAAGCTTTCTTT
TRBJ2-3 NA NA TRBV2 CASGAGRADTQYF TGTGCCAGCGGTGCGGGAAGAGCAGATACGCAGTATTTT
TRBJ2-1 many NA TRBV12-3/TRBV12-4 CASSVTFGEPFF TGTGCCAGCAGTGTTACGTTTGGGGAACCGTTCTTC
TRBJ2-1 NA NA TRBV12-5 CASVLLGSPRNEQFF TGTGCTAGTGTCCTTCTAGGGAGTCCACGCAATGAGCAGTTCTTC
TRBJ2-7 few NA TRBV27 CASSSRFHAPYEQYF TGTGCCAGCAGTTCCCGTTTCCATGCCCCCTACGAGCAGTACTTC
TRBJ2-7 many NA TRBV12-3/TRBV12-4 CASSLSRDHEQYF TGTGCCAGCAGTTTAAGTAGGGATCACGAGCAGTACTTC
TRBJ2-1 NA TRBD2 TRBV20-1 CSARVRTGGRYNEQFF TGCAGTGCTAGAGTTCGAACGGGAGGAAGGTACAATGAGCAGTTCTTC
TRBJ2-1 NA NA TRBV18 CASSPPSYEQFF TGTGCCAGCTCACCACCGTCCTATGAGCAGTTCTTC
TRBJ2-3 NA NA TRBV7-9 CASSPQLGSTDTQYF TGTGCCAGCAGCCCCCAACTAGGATCCACAGATACGCAGTATTTT
TRBJ1-4 few NA TRBV7-2 CASSTGGGSNEKLFF TGTGCCAGCAGCACCGGGGGGGGGAGTAATGAAAAACTGTTTTTT
TRBJ2-3 NA TRBD2 TRBV5-4 CASSFPTKGLAGGKSTDTQYF TGTGCCAGCAGCTTCCCGACTAAGGGACTAGCGGGGGGGAAGAGCACAGATACGCAGTATTTT
TRBJ2-1 NA NA TRBV20-1 CSAREDRDFDNEQFF TGCAGTGCTAGAGAGGACCGGGACTTCGACAATGAGCAGTTCTTC
TRBJ1-2 few NA TRBV6-6 CASSYTGGYTF TGTGCCAGCAGTTACACCGGTGGCTACACCTTC
TRBJ1-1 many NA TRBV29-1 CSVSIGGRTEAFF TGCAGCGTTTCAATAGGCGGCAGGACTGAAGCTTTCTTT
TRBJ1-2 few NA TRBV29-1 CSVGQPGGGYTF TGCAGCGTTGGACAGCCTGGGGGTGGCTACACCTTC
TRBJ2-3 few NA TRBV7-9 CASSYGAGAQYF TGTGCCAGCAGCTACGGGGCCGGGGCGCAGTATTTT
TRBJ2-1 once TRBD2 TRBV3-1 CASSQARTSGSNEQFF TGTGCCAGCAGCCAAGCTCGGACTAGCGGGAGTAATGAGCAGTTCTTC
TRBJ2-1 many TRBD2 TRBV28 CASSLAGGPLEQFF TGTGCCAGCAGTTTAGCGGGAGGGCCTCTAGAGCAGTTCTTC
TRBJ2-7 few TRBD2 TRBV12-3/TRBV12-4 CASSFRGLRYEQYF TGTGCCAGCAGTTTCCGGGGACTACGTTACGAGCAGTACTTC
TRBJ1-5 few TRBD1 TRBV27 CASSPMDRVGNQPQHF TGTGCCAGCAGTCCGATGGACAGGGTTGGCAATCAGCCCCAGCATTTT
TRBJ2-1 NA NA TRBV24-1 CATSDFQDNEQFF TGTGCCACCAGTGATTTCCAAGACAATGAGCAGTTCTTC
TRBJ2-3 few TRBD2 TRBV5-1 CASSLGLAGGFGDTQYF TGCGCCAGCAGCTTGGGCCTAGCGGGAGGGTTCGGAGATACGCAGTATTTT
TRBJ1-2 NA NA TRBV12-3/TRBV12-4 CARGKDYGYTF TGTGCCCGGGGAAAGGACTATGGCTACACCTTC
TRBJ1-2 few NA TRBV7-9 CASSFSARAEYGYTF TGTGCCAGCAGCTTCTCGGCCAGGGCCGAATATGGCTACACCTTC
TRBJ2-5 few NA TRBV9 CASSEGPGGQETQYF TGTGCCAGCAGCGAGGGCCCTGGGGGCCAAGAGACCCAGTACTTC
TRBJ2-1 many TRBD1 TRBV5-1 CASSVGQVDVNEQFF TGCGCCAGCAGCGTGGGACAGGTCGATGTGAATGAGCAGTTCTTC
TRBJ2-1 few NA TRBV12-5 CASGLGGDNEQFF TGTGCTAGTGGTTTAGGCGGGGACAATGAGCAGTTCTTC
TRBJ1-4 few NA TRBV7-9 CASSSRADLNEKLFF TGTGCCAGCAGCTCTAGGGCTGACCTTAATGAAAAACTGTTTTTT
TRBJ1-5 few NA TRBV3-1 CASSQGKRGQPQHF TGTGCCAGCAGCCAAGGGAAAAGGGGTCAGCCCCAGCATTTT
TRBJ2-3 NA NA TRBV10-3 CAISDQAGSTDTQYF TGTGCCATCAGTGATCAAGCGGGCAGCACAGATACGCAGTATTTT
TRBJ2-2 NA TRBD2 TRBV11-3 CASSLGLAGDRGTGELFF TGTGCCAGCAGCTTAGGACTAGCGGGAGATAGAGGCACCGGGGAGCTGTTTTTT
TRBJ1-5 NA TRBD1 TRBV20-1 CSASFGQDRPQHF TGCAGTGCTTCCTTCGGACAGGATCGGCCCCAGCATTTT
TRBJ2-7 NA TRBD2 TRBV27 CATGLAGSYEQYF TGTGCCACCGGGCTAGCGGGATCCTACGAGCAGTACTTC
TRBJ2-5 many TRBD1 TRBV5-1 CASSLELTGVWETQYF TGCGCCAGCAGCTTGGAGCTTACAGGGGTTTGGGAGACCCAGTACTTC
TRBJ2-2 many NA TRBV7-2 CASSLRFMARELFF TGTGCCAGCAGCTTAAGGTTCATGGCGAGGGAGCTGTTTTTT
TRBJ2-3 many NA TRBV20-1 CSARDRAGSYTQYF TGCAGTGCTAGAGATAGGGCAGGGTCATATACGCAGTATTTT